Below are 20 T cell receptor beta chains sequenced from a single sample in a study of T cell responses to AZD1222 COVID-19 vaccine. Method: immunoSEQ multiplex PCR; TCRdb's copy keeps in-frame clones and lacks some. This table holds roughly 120,000 clones, 88% found once. The sample in question was peripheral blood, obtained on day 0 of MenACWY control vaccination. The receptor source for this set is an adult in good health.

This chain links TRBV19 with TRBJ2-3; TRBD2 agrees at 10 bases. The CDR3 covers 17 residues. The ends lost 6 bases at V and 7 bases at J; junction bases unmatched: 16. The germline CDR1 and CDR2 sequences are LNHDA and SQIVND (reference sequence). CDR3 sequence reads: CASSPPGLAGVGNTQYF. CDR3 bases: TGTGCCAGTAGCCCCCCGGGGCTAGCGGGGGTAGGAAATACGCAGTATTTT.

The J gene is TRBJ2-7, the V gene TRBV18; 9 nucleotides line up with TRBD1. There are 15 residues in the CDR3. With V trimmed by 6 bases and J by 0 bases, 6 bases remained unmatched. Germline loops: CDR1 KGHSH, CDR2 LQKENI. The CDR3 is CASSPGTGSSYEQYF. CDR3 DNA sequence: TGTGCCAGCTCCCCCGGGACAGGGAGCTCCTACGAGCAGTACTTC.

This chain's CDR3 is CASSYQGRSEETQYF. The CDR3 DNA follows: TGTGCCAGCAGCTACCAGGGGCGATCAGAAGAGACCCAGTACTTC. The chain employs TRBV4-2 and TRBJ2-5, with a weak D call TRBD1 (6 bases). With 5 bases removed from V and 3 bases from J, the gap between germline ends came to 16 bases. This CDR3 contains 15 residues. Germline V gene sequence: CDR1 LGHNA, CDR2 YNFKEQ.

The rearrangement joins TRBV6-1 to TRBJ1-6; 7 nucleotides agree with TRBD1. Germline trimming cut 1 base from V and 7 bases from J; bases unmatched to any gene: 4. The CDR3 covers 15 residues. The germline CDR1 and CDR2 sequences are MNHNS and SASEGT. The CDR3 region has the DNA TGTGCCAGCAGTGAAGACACAGGGGAAAATTCACCCCTCCACTTT. Its translation: CASSEDTGENSPLHF.

The V call is TRBV4-3, the J call TRBJ1-5, with 7 bases lining up with TRBD1. The CDR3 loop spans 19 amino acids. V was clipped by 0 bases and J by 6 bases; unmatched bases: 17. Germline values: CDR1 LGHNA, CDR2 YSLEER. This CDR3 reads CASSQEGWDRRSAFQPQHF. CDR3 bases: TGCGCCAGCAGCCAAGAGGGATGGGACAGAAGATCGGCCTTTCAGCCCCAGCATTTT.

V usage is TRBV28 and J usage is TRBJ1-5; perhaps TRBD1 as D (5 bases). This CDR3 is 13 amino acids long. Trimming took 8 bases from V and 4 from J, leaving 12 bases between them. The germline gives CDR1 MDHEN, CDR2 SYDVKM. CDR3 protein: CASGLEGNQPQHF. The CDR3 DNA reads as TGTGCCAGCGGATTAGAGGGGAATCAGCCCCAGCATTTT.

V usage is TRBV10-3 and J usage is TRBJ1-1; possibly TRBD1 for D (5 bases). V gave up 6 bases and J gave up 1 base, with 15 bases separating them. Looked up from germline, CDR1 is ENHRY and CDR2 is SYGVKD. The CDR3 consists of 15 residues. DNA of the CDR3: TGTGCCATCAGAAGCGTAGGGGCCGGGAACACTGAAGCTTTCTTT. Its translation: CAIRSVGAGNTEAFF.

This chain connects TRBV7-2 to TRBJ2-1; D remains ambiguous. This CDR3 region has 16 residues. V lost 0 bases and J 8 bases, leaving 17 bases between the germline ends. CDR1 and CDR2 from the germline V gene are SGHTA and FQGNSA. The CDR3: CASSLAGGVTLYEQFF. The CDR3 DNA reads TGTGCCAGCAGCTTAGCGGGCGGAGTGACCTTGTATGAGCAGTTCTTC.

This chain uses TRBV7-9 with TRBJ1-1; no clear D gene. CDR3 length: 17 amino acids. Trimming left V 6 bases short and J 2 bases short, with 22 bases between. Germline CDR1 and CDR2: SEHNR and FQNEAQ (reference sequence). CDR3 amino acids: CASRSPLGPLYNTEAFF. CDR3 DNA sequence: TGTGCCAGCAGATCACCCCTAGGGCCTCTCTATAACACTGAAGCTTTCTTT.

V is TRBV28 and J is TRBJ2-7; TRBD1 matches 8 bases. The V and J ends lost 5 bases and 2 bases, in that order; junction bases with no gene match: 5. There are 14 residues in the CDR3. Germline values: CDR1 MDHEN, CDR2 SYDVKM. DNA of the CDR3: TGTGCCAGCAGTCCGACAGGGGAGGCCTACGAGCAGTACTTC. Its translation is CASSPTGEAYEQYF.

This clone occurred a few times. The chain employs TRBV28 and TRBJ2-1; unclear D gene. The CDR3 extends over 14 amino acids. V lost 6 bases and J lost 4, with 13 bases in between. The V gene's germline CDR1 is MDHEN and CDR2 SYDVKM. The CDR3 DNA sequence: TGTGCCAGCAGGGCGGCTACGTCTTACAATGAGCAGTTCTTC. Translating gives CASRAATSYNEQFF.

The genes are TRBV24-1 and TRBJ2-3; 7 bases match TRBD1. Germline CDR1 and CDR2: KGHDR and SFDVKD. This CDR3 comprises 13 residues. J was trimmed by 2 bases and V by 9 bases; bases with no gene match: 4. In DNA, the CDR3 is TGTGCCACCGGGACAGCGATCACAGATACGCAGTATTTT. Protein: CATGTAITDTQYF.

The chain recombines TRBV19 with TRBJ2-3; 11 bases are a match to TRBD1. Germline CDR1 reads LNHDA; CDR2 reads SQIVND (reference sequence). With V trimmed by 6 bases and J by 3 bases, 5 bases remained unmatched. The CDR3 sequence is 15 residues long. In DNA, the CDR3 is TGTGCCAGTAGCCCGGACAGGGGGCCGACAGATACGCAGTATTTT. Translated, it gives CASSPDRGPTDTQYF.

The chain combines TRBV28 with TRBJ1-4; tentative D call: TRBD1 (5 bases). The CDR3 contains 14 residues. Germline V gene data show CDR1 as MDHEN and CDR2 as SYDVKM. V lost 6 bases and J lost 15, with 23 bases in between. CDR3 DNA sequence: TGTGCCAGCAGCCCACCGGGGACCATACAGAGTTTGTTTTTT. It encodes CASSPPGTIQSLFF. Full variable domain (remainder filled in from reference TRBV28 and TRBJ1-4): DVKVTQSSRYLVKRTGEKVFLECVQDMDHENMFWYRQDPGLGLRLIYFSYDVKMKEKGDIPEGYSVSREKKERFSLILESASTNQTSMYLCASSPPGTIQSLFFGSGTQLSVL.

The chain links TRBV30 to TRBJ1-3; D is perhaps TRBD1 (5 bases). Looked up from germline, CDR1 is GTSNPN and CDR2 is SVGIG (reference sequence). V was cut by 0 bases and J by 0 bases, with 12 bases left in between. The CDR3 runs to 16 residues. The CDR3 protein is CAWSVLSTVSGNTIYF. DNA of the CDR3: TGTGCCTGGAGTGTCCTTTCGACAGTCTCTGGAAACACCATATATTTT.

The rearrangement joins TRBV5-1 to TRBJ1-2; D ambiguous. Germline assignment: CDR1 SGHRS and CDR2 YFSETQ. Trimming stripped 5 bases from V and 8 bases from J, with 13 bases between. The CDR3 extends over 12 amino acids. CDR3 bases: TGCGCCAGCAGTTCGGGGTCTGGCGGCTACACCTTC. Translating gives CASSSGSGGYTF.

J is TRBJ1-5 and V is TRBV29-1; no firm D call. Germline CDR1 SQVTM, CDR2 ANQGSEA. The germline V and J ends were trimmed by 5 bases and 5 bases, with 13 bases remaining between them. The CDR3 covers 13 residues. As DNA, the CDR3 is TGCAGCGTTAGGGAGGGAGATTATCAGCCCCAGCATTTT. Translation gives CSVREGDYQPQHF.

The chain has TRBV14 and TRBJ2-7; D unresolved. CDR3 length: 13 amino acids. The V end lost 0 bases, the J end lost 6 bases, and 9 bases lay between the germline ends. CDR1 SGHDN and CDR2 FVKESK come from the germline V gene. In nucleotides, the CDR3 is TGTGCCAGCAGCCAAGATTACGGGTTCGAGCAGTACTTC. The encoded protein is CASSQDYGFEQYF.

J is TRBJ1-6 and V is TRBV11-2; 7 nucleotides align to TRBD1. The V segment lost 5 bases and the J segment 6 bases; nucleotides outside the gene matches: 10. Per the germline V gene, CDR1 is SGHAT and CDR2 is FQNNGV. This CDR3 has 16 amino acids. This CDR3 is CASSPHQGGGNSPLHF. CDR3 coding DNA: TGTGCCAGCAGCCCCCATCAGGGGGGTGGTAATTCACCCCTCCACTTT.

The V call is TRBV9, the J call TRBJ2-1, with D perhaps TRBD2 (6 bases). The length of the CDR3 is 17 residues. Germline lookup yields CDR1 SGDLS and CDR2 YYNGEE. Trimming shortened V by 3 bases and J by 2 bases, and 18 bases separated the two germline ends. Written as DNA, the CDR3 is TGTGCCAGCAGCGCAGACGGGAGCGCCTCGACCTACAATGAGCAGTTCTTC. This sequence encodes CASSADGSASTYNEQFF.